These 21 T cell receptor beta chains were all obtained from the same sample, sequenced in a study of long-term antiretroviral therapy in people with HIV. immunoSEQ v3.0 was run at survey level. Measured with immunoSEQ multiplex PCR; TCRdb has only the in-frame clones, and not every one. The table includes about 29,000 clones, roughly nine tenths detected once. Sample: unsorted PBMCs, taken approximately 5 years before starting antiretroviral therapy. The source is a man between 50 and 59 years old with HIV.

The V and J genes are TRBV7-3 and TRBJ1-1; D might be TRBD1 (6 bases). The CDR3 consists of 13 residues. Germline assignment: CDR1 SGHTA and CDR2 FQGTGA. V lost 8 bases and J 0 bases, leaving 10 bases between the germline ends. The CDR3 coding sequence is TGTGCCAGCTCGGGGGCAGTGAACACTGAAGCTTTCTTT. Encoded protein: CASSGAVNTEAFF.

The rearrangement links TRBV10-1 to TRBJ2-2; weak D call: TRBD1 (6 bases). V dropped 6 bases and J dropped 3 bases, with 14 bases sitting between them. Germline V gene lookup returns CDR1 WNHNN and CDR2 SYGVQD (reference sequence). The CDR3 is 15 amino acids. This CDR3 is CASSTGSGDTGELFF. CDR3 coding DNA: TGCGCCAGCAGCACAGGGTCAGGTGACACCGGGGAGCTGTTTTTT.

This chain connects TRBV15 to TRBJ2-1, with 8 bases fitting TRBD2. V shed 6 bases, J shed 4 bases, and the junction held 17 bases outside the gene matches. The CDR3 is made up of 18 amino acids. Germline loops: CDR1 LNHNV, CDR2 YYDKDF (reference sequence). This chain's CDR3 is CATRGPFRLAITYNEQFF. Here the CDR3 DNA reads TGTGCCACCAGAGGCCCCTTTAGACTAGCGATCACTTACAATGAGCAGTTCTTC. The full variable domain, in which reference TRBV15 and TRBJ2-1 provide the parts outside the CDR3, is DAMVIQNPRYQVTQFGKPVTLSCSQTLNHNVMYWYQQKSSQAPKLLFHYYDKDFNNEADTPDNFQSRRPNTSFCFLDIRSPGLGDTAMYLCATRGPFRLAITYNEQFFGPGTRLTVL.

The CDR3 sequence: CAWSGERTGNEQFF. The DNA of the CDR3 is TGTGCCTGGAGTGGAGAAAGGACAGGGAATGAGCAGTTCTTC. The V call is TRBV30, the J call TRBJ2-1, with 8 bases lining up with TRBD1. Trimming at V came to 1 base and at J to 7 bases, leaving 6 bases not matched to a gene. The CDR3 totals 14 residues. Looked up from germline, CDR1 is GTSNPN and CDR2 is SVGIG (reference sequence).

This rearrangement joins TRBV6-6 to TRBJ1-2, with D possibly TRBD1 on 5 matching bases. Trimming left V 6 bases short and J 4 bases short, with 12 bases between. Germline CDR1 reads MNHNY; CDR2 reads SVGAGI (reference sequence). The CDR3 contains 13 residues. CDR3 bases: TGTGCCAGCAGCCTCGGGACGATCTATGGCTACACCTTC. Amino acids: CASSLGTIYGYTF.

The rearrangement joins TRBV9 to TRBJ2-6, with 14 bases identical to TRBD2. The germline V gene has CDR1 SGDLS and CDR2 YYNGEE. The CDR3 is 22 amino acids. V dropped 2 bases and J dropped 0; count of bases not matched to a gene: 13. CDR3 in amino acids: CASSVPTGTSGGYFSGANVLTF. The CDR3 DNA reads TGTGCCAGCAGCGTTCCCACCGGGACTAGCGGGGGTTATTTCTCTGGGGCCAACGTCCTGACTTTC. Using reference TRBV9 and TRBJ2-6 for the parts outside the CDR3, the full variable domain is DSGVTQTPKHLITATGQRVTLRCSPRSGDLSVYWYQQSLDQGLQFLIQYYNGEERAKGNILERFSAQQFPDLHSELNLSSLELGDSALYFCASSVPTGTSGGYFSGANVLTFGAGSRLTVL.

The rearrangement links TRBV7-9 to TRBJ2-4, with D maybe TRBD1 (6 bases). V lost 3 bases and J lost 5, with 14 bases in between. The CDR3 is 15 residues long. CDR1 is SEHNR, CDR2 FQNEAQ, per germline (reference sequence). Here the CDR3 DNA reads TGTGCCAGCAGCTTCCCAGGGGCACTAGAAAACATTCAGTACTTC. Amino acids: CASSFPGALENIQYF.

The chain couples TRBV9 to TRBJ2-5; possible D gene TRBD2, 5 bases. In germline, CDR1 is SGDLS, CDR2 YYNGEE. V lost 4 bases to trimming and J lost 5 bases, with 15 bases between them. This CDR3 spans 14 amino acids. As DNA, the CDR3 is TGTGCCAGCAGCTCCGGGGTCTCCGTGGAGACCCAGTACTTC. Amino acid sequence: CASSSGVSVETQYF.

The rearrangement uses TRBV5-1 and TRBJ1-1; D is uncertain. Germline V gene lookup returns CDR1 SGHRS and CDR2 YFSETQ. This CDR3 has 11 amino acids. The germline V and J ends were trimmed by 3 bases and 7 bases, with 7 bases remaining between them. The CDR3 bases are TGCGCCAGCAGCTCGCCATTTGAAGCTTTCTTT. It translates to CASSSPFEAFF.

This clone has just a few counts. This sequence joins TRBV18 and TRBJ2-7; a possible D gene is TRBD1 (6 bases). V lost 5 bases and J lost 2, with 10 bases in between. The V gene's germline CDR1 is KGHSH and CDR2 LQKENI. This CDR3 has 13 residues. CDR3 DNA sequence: TGTGCCAGCTCAGGACAGAGAACCTACGAGCAGTACTTC. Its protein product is CASSGQRTYEQYF.

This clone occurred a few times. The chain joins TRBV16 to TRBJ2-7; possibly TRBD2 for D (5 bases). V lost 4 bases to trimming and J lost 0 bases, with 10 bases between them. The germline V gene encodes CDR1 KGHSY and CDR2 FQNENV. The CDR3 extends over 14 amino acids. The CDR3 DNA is TGTGCCAGCAGCCTTGAGAGCGGCTCCTACGAGCAGTACTTC. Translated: CASSLESGSYEQYF.

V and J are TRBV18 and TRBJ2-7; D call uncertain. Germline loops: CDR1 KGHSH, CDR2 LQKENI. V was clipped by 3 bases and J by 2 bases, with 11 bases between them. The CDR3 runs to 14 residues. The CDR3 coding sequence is TGTGCCAGCTCACCTGCTAACACCGCCTACGAGCAGTACTTC. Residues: CASSPANTAYEQYF.

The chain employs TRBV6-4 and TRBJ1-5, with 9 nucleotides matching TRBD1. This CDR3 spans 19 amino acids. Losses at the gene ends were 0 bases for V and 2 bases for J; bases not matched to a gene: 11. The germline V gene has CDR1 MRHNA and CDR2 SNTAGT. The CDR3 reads CASSDSSRDREGGNQPQHF. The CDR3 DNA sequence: TGTGCCAGCAGTGACTCGAGCCGGGACAGGGAAGGAGGCAATCAGCCCCAGCATTTT.

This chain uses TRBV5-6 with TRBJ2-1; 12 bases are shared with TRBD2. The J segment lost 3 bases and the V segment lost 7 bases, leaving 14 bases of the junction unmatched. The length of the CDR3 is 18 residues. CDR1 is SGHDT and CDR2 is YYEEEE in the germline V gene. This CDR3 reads CASYQRLAGALNYNEQFF. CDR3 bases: TGTGCCAGCTACCAGCGACTAGCGGGAGCATTAAACTACAATGAGCAGTTCTTC.

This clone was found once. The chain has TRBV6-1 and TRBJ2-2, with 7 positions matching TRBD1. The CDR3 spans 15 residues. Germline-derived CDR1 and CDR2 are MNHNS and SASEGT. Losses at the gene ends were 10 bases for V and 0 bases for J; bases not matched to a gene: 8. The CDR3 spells CAILGDSSNTGELFF. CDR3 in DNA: TGTGCCATCCTAGGGGACAGCTCGAACACCGGGGAGCTGTTTTTT.

CDR3 sequence (DNA): TGTGCCAGCAGCCCCGTGGGGGGCACCTACGAGCAGTACTTC. Protein product: CASSPVGGTYEQYF. The chain combines TRBV9 with TRBJ2-7; D may correspond to TRBD1 or TRBD2 (6 bases each). Germline V gene data show CDR1 as SGDLS and CDR2 as YYNGEE. This CDR3 contains 14 residues. V was shortened by 4 bases and J by 2 bases, with 13 bases between the two germline ends.

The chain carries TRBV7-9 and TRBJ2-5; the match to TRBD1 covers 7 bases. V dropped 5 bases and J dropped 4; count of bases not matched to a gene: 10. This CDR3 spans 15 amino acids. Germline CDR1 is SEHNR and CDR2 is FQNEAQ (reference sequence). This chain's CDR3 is CASSPLKGAIETQYF. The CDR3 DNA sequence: TGTGCCAGCAGCCCTCTTAAGGGGGCAATAGAGACCCAGTACTTC.

The CDR3 bases are TGTGCCAGCAGCTTAGGACAGGGGGCTTACGAGCAGTACTTC. Its protein is CASSLGQGAYEQYF. The J gene is TRBJ2-7, the V gene TRBV11-2, with TRBD1 matching 10 bases. Germline CDR1 reads SGHAT; CDR2 reads FQNNGV. The CDR3 runs 14 residues. V lost 1 base, J lost 4 bases, and 1 base stayed unmatched.

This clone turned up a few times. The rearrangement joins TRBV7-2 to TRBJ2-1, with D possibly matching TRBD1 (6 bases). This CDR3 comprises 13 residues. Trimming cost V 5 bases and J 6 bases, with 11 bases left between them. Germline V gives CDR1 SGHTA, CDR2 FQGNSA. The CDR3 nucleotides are TGTGCCAGCAGCCCGACAGGACTCAATGAGCAGTTCTTC. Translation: CASSPTGLNEQFF.

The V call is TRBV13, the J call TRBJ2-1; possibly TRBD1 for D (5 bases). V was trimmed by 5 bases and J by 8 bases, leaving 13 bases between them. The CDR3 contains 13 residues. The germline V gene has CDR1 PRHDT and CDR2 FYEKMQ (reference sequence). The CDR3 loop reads CASSPSQGYEQFF. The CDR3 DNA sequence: TGTGCCAGCAGCCCAAGCCAGGGCTATGAGCAGTTCTTC.

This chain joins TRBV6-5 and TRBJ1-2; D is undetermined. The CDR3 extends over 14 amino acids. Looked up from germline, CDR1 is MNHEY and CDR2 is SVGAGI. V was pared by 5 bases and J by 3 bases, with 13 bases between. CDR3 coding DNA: TGTGCCAGCAGTCAGAGGACCGTAGACTATGGCTACACCTTC. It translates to CASSQRTVDYGYTF.